A single sample is the source of the 18 T cell receptor beta chains below, sequenced in a study of beta chain features in type 1 diabetes. All of the isolated RNA was reverse transcribed, so expressed TCRB transcripts were sequenced. Sequencing was performed with immunoSEQ multiplex PCR; in TCRdb, only in-frame clones are kept and a portion is missing. Of roughly 140,000 clones listed, 11% were seen once; the top ten hold approximately 2%. The sequencing input was central memory CD4+ T cells from blood. The receptors were sampled from a man between 18 and 35 years old in good health.

The chain recombines TRBV5-1 with TRBJ2-7; maybe TRBD2 (5 bases). This CDR3 is built from 13 residues. Germline-derived CDR1 and CDR2 are SGHRS and YFSETQ. V lost 2 bases, J lost 3 bases, and 9 bases lay in between. CDR3 region: CASSFGGDYEQYF. The CDR3 DNA sequence: TGCGCCAGCAGCTTTGGAGGAGACTACGAGCAGTACTTC.

The chain employs TRBV5-1 and TRBJ2-5; 7 nucleotides match TRBD1. The V segment lost 4 bases and the J segment 1 base; nucleotides outside the gene matches: 4. CDR1 is SGHRS, CDR2 YFSETQ, per germline. The CDR3 extends over 14 amino acids. The DNA of the CDR3 is TGCGCCAGCAGCAAGGGACAGATCCAAGAGACCCAGTACTTC. This encodes CASSKGQIQETQYF.

This clone was recorded once. The chain has TRBV7-8 and TRBJ2-5; D unclear. There are 13 residues in the CDR3. Germline V lookup: CDR1 SGHVS, CDR2 FQNEAQ. V lost 1 base and J lost 2, with 5 bases in between. This chain's CDR3 is CASSLVRQETQYF. In DNA, the CDR3 is TGTGCCAGCAGCTTAGTACGGCAAGAGACCCAGTACTTC.

This clone has just a few counts. Here the CDR3 DNA reads TGCGCCAGCAGCCAGTCCTACGGTGAGCAGTTCTTC. This sequence encodes CASSQSYGEQFF. This chain joins TRBV4-3 and TRBJ2-1; D call uncertain. Looked up from germline, CDR1 is LGHNA and CDR2 is YSLEER. V lost 3 bases and J 9 bases, leaving 9 bases between the germline ends. The CDR3 contains 12 residues.

The chain employs TRBV9 and TRBJ1-1; D is unresolved. The CDR3 runs to 13 residues. The germline V and J ends were trimmed by 0 bases and 1 base, with 4 bases remaining between them. Germline loops: CDR1 SGDLS, CDR2 YYNGEE. Here the CDR3 reads CASSVEGNTEAFF. The CDR3 DNA follows: TGTGCCAGCAGCGTAGAGGGGAACACTGAAGCTTTCTTT.

This clone was seen at least ten times. The chain uses TRBV2 and TRBJ1-2, with 10 bases matching TRBD1. CDR3 length equals 13 residues. CDR1 is SNHLY, CDR2 FYNNEI, per germline. V shed 6 bases, J shed 6 bases, and the junction held 4 bases outside the gene matches. The CDR3 here is CASRATGGHGYTF. CDR3 coding DNA: TGTGCCAGCAGAGCGACAGGGGGCCATGGCTACACCTTC.

The genes are TRBV4-2 and TRBJ2-5; 7 nucleotides align to TRBD2. Trimming at V came to 4 bases and at J to 3 bases, leaving 2 bases not matched to a gene. Germline CDR1 is LGHNA and CDR2 is YNFKEQ. The CDR3 sequence is 13 residues long. The CDR3 loop is CASSREGKETQYF. The CDR3 DNA reads TGTGCCAGCAGCCGGGAGGGTAAAGAGACCCAGTACTTC.

The V call is TRBV10-3, the J call TRBJ1-2, with 10 bases matching TRBD1. The CDR3 totals 15 residues. Germline lookup yields CDR1 ENHRY and CDR2 SYGVKD. V lost 6 bases and J lost 4; bases outside the gene matches: 8. The DNA of the CDR3 is TGTGCCATCAGCACCGGGACAGGGGAAGGCTATGGCTACACCTTC. Its translation is CAISTGTGEGYGYTF.

The V and J genes are TRBV21-1 and TRBJ1-6. TRBV21-1 is flagged as a pseudogene. The CDR3 length is 11 residues. The CDR3, as DNA: TGTGCCAGCAGCTTTGGGACTCCCCTCCACTTT. Translating it yields CASSFGTPLHF.

This clone was observed a handful of times. This chain links TRBV7-2 with TRBJ2-1; 7 bases fit TRBD2. The J segment lost 3 bases and the V segment lost 5 bases, leaving 1 base of the junction unmatched. This CDR3 is 13 amino acids long. The germline CDR1 and CDR2 sequences are SGHTA and FQGNSA. The CDR3 DNA reads as TGTGCCAGCAGCGGGGACTACTACAATGAGCAGTTCTTC. Translating gives CASSGDYYNEQFF.

To note about this clone: One junction end disagrees with the germline gene, perhaps due to a read error. The chain combines TRBV9 with TRBJ2-1; D remains ambiguous. From germline, CDR1 is SGDLS and CDR2 YYNGEE. CDR3 length: 12 amino acids. The CDR3 here is CASSVRNRALVF. CDR3 DNA: TGTGCCAGCAGCGTTCGAAATAGAGCTTTGGTCTTC.

This clone was seen a few times. This chain connects TRBV2 to TRBJ2-3, with unresolved D. V was cut by 6 bases and J by 2 bases, with 3 bases left in between. The CDR3 runs 11 residues. The germline V gene encodes CDR1 SNHLY and CDR2 FYNNEI. CDR3 nucleotides: TGTGCCAGCAGCGCCACAGATACGCAGTATTTT. It yields the protein CASSATDTQYF.

In nucleotides, the CDR3 is TGCGCCAGCAGCGCCGGACTAGCGAGGGAGACCCAGTACTTC. This codes for CASSAGLARETQYF. The J gene is TRBJ2-5, the V gene TRBV5-1; 9 bases are a match to TRBD2. In germline, CDR1 is SGHRS, CDR2 YFSETQ. The length of the CDR3 is 14 residues. V lost 4 bases and J lost 5; bases outside the gene matches: 6.

This clone was detected a few times. The chain links TRBV9 to TRBJ1-1, with unresolved D. The CDR3 is 15 residues long. The V and J ends lost 4 bases and 1 base respectively, with 14 bases between them. Germline-derived CDR1 and CDR2 are SGDLS and YYNGEE. The CDR3 loop reads CASSPRAERNTEAFF. The CDR3 nucleotides are TGTGCCAGCAGCCCCCGGGCTGAGAGGAACACTGAAGCTTTCTTT.

This clone came up a few times. The chain uses TRBV6-5 and TRBJ1-1; no reliable D call. This CDR3 is built from 16 residues. Germline-derived CDR1 and CDR2 are MNHEY and SVGAGI. Trimming pared 2 bases from V and 0 bases from J, leaving 13 bases between. The CDR3 loop reads CASSYEVRRMNTEAFF. CDR3 DNA: TGTGCCAGCAGTTACGAGGTACGACGGATGAACACTGAAGCTTTCTTT.

The V call is TRBV7-2, the J call TRBJ1-4; the D is unclear. CDR3 length: 13 amino acids. Trimming removed 2 bases at V and 10 bases at J, with 11 bases between. Germline V gene sequence: CDR1 SGHTA, CDR2 FQGNSA. The chain's CDR3 is CASSLLIEGKLFF. CDR3 coding DNA: TGTGCCAGCAGCTTATTAATAGAGGGAAAACTGTTTTTT.

This clone was seen more than once but under ten times. The rearrangement links TRBV7-6 to TRBJ2-7; no clear D. Trimming cost V 5 bases and J 1 base, with 15 bases left between them. Germline V gives CDR1 SGHVS, CDR2 FNYEAQ. This CDR3 has 15 residues. The CDR3 here is CASSRRSGGSYEQYF. The CDR3 nucleotides read TGTGCCAGCAGCCGTAGGAGTGGCGGTTCCTACGAGCAGTACTTC.

In this sample, this clone turned up a few times. V and J are TRBV6-1 and TRBJ2-7; D is uncertain. V was pared by 8 bases and J by 0 bases, with 14 bases between. The CDR3 spans 14 residues. Germline-derived CDR1 and CDR2 are MNHNS and SASEGT. CDR3 sequence reads: CASRSGTSSYEQYF. The CDR3 DNA reads as TGTGCCAGCCGGTCCGGAACGAGCTCCTACGAGCAGTACTTC.